In this sample, the clone carrying this T cell receptor (beta chain) turned up once. The antigen remains undetermined. The sample comes from a study of Siglec-9 on CD8 T cells in melanoma. Study findings and constraints: An effector memory CD8+ subset marked by Siglec-9 reportedly appeared to gather in melanoma.

Produced via immunoSEQ multiplex PCR; TCRdb's table is partial and in-frame only. The sample lists 30,000 or so clones, about 80% occurring once. CDR1 WNHNN and CDR2 SYGVQD come from the germline V gene (reference sequence). This CDR3 comprises 14 residues. V shed 5 bases, J shed 1 base, and the junction held 3 bases outside the gene matches. This clonotype was sampled from a human donor in good health. This sequence joins TRBV10-1 and TRBJ2-3; 7 nucleotides line up with TRBD1. Material for sequencing was Siglec-9- CD8+ T cells sorted from blood. The CDR3 sequence is CASSRTGGTDTQYF. In DNA form, the CDR3 reads TGCGCCAGCAGTCGAACAGGGGGCACAGATACGCAGTATTTT.